The 11 T cell receptor beta chains in this list originate from one sample, sequenced in a study of T-cell reconstitution after alpha-beta-depleted transplantation in children (dated by TCRdb to 2015 to 2016). Libraries were constructed by PCR. Sequenced using an Illumina HiSeq 2500. TCR library preparation used molecular barcoding, with unique molecular identifiers applied to normalize quantification of the TCRbeta repertoire. TCRdb took the public reads, trimmed them with fastp at Q25, ran MiXCR for clone calling and kept in-frame beta chains. Each CDR3 protein gets just one entry, which takes the most common genes and DNA from the rows behind it. This sample holds some 240,000 distinct CDR3 sequences; approximately 9.8% were observed only once. The ten largest clones capture over 4.5% of the sample. This specimen consisted of PBMCs from the stem cell graft donor, obtained from the stem cell graft. The source of these receptors is a human donor who donated a stem cell graft to a child with SCID.

The gene calls are TRBV5-8 and TRBJ2-2; D unclear. Germline values: CDR1 SGHTS, CDR2 YDEGEE. CDR3 length: 15 amino acids. Trimming removed 3 bases from V and 1 base from J, with 10 bases in between. The CDR3 is CASSSLGGNTGELFF. CDR3 nucleotide sequence: TGTGCCAGCAGCTCTCTAGGCGGGAACACCGGGGAGCTGTTTTTT.

This clonotype was recorded a few times. The CDR3 nucleotides are TGCAGTGCTAAACCACAGGGCTGGAATTCACCCCTCCACTTT. It encodes CSAKPQGWNSPLHF. This sequence joins TRBV20-1 and TRBJ1-6; D possibly corresponds to TRBD1 (6 bases). V was shortened by 4 bases and J by 7 bases, with 14 bases between the two germline ends. The V gene's germline CDR1 is DFQATT and CDR2 SNEGSKA (reference sequence). The CDR3 contains 14 residues.

The chain has TRBV3-1 and TRBJ2-5; no firm D call. The CDR3 is made up of 12 amino acids. V shed 3 bases and J shed 5 bases, with 7 bases lying between them. Per germline, CDR1 LGHDT and CDR2 YNNKEL (reference sequence). The CDR3 loop is CASSHAAETQYF. CDR3 DNA: TGTGCCAGCAGCCATGCGGCGGAGACCCAGTACTTC.

This clonotype was recorded many times. The V and J genes are TRBV24-1 and TRBJ2-2; the D call may be TRBD1 or TRBD2 (5 bases each). Germline V gene data show CDR1 as KGHDR and CDR2 as SFDVKD. V lost 2 bases and J lost 8, with 20 bases in between. This CDR3 contains 17 residues. The CDR3 DNA sequence: TGTGCCACCAGTGATTCCGGGTCGTCAGGGAGAAAGGGGGAGCTGTTTTTT. Translating gives CATSDSGSSGRKGELFF.

This clonotype was seen many times. This rearrangement joins TRBV6-1 to TRBJ1-5; D is perhaps TRBD1 (5 bases). Trimming stripped 11 bases from V and 4 bases from J, with 15 bases between. The CDR3 length is 13 residues. Germline CDR1 reads MNHNS; CDR2 reads SASEGT. The CDR3 DNA follows: TGTGCCTCAGGAGGCAGGGTTAATCAGCCCCAGCATTTT. Its translation: CASGGRVNQPQHF.

In its sample, this clonotype was seen many times. This sequence joins TRBV4-1 and TRBJ2-3; 8 nucleotides align to TRBD2. The CDR3 is 15 amino acids. V trimming: 4 bases; J trimming: 2 bases; junction bases outside the gene matches: 5. In germline, CDR1 is MGHRA, CDR2 YSYEKL. CDR3 protein: CASSPTSGPTDTQYF. DNA for the CDR3: TGCGCCAGCAGCCCTACTAGCGGTCCCACAGATACGCAGTATTTT.

This clonotype has only one observation. The chain is built from TRBV4-2 and TRBJ2-5; D remains unclear. The V end lost 4 bases, the J end lost 7 bases, and 16 bases lay between the germline ends. Germline V gene sequence: CDR1 LGHNA, CDR2 YNFKEQ. The CDR3 runs 14 residues. CDR3 nucleotides: TGTGCCAGCAGCCCCGGGCTCCCCCACGGGACCCAGTACTTC. Its translation is CASSPGLPHGTQYF.

The chain links TRBV7-3 to TRBJ2-2, with D perhaps given as TRBD1 or TRBD2 (5 bases each). This CDR3 region has 14 residues. CDR1 and CDR2 (germline): SGHTA, FQGTGA. The V end lost 1 base, the J end lost 6 bases, and 9 bases lay between the germline ends. CDR3 nucleotides: TGTGCCAGCAGCTTAAACCGGGGCTCCGGGGAGCTGTTTTTT. This translates into CASSLNRGSGELFF.

Ten or more counts support this clonotype. The chain recombines TRBV7-9 with TRBJ2-1; D is unresolved. V was pared by 1 base and J by 6 bases, with 7 bases between. Germline V CDR1 and CDR2: SEHNR, FQNEAQ (reference sequence). The CDR3 spans 13 residues. CDR3: CASSLVGSNEQFF. The CDR3 DNA is TGTGCCAGCAGCTTAGTTGGTTCCAATGAGCAGTTCTTC.

This clonotype was counted ten times or more. J is TRBJ1-3 and V is TRBV25-1, with TRBD1 matching 9 bases. Per the germline V gene, CDR1 is MGHDK and CDR2 is SYGVNS. V shed 7 bases and J 3 bases; nucleotides not matched to a gene: 13. The CDR3 loop spans 17 amino acids. The CDR3 nucleotides read TGTGCCAGCACCGGGACAGGGTTTGGTTGGAGTGGAAACACCATATATTTT. Translating it yields CASTGTGFGWSGNTIYF. The whole variable domain, remainder taken from reference TRBV25-1 and TRBJ1-3, is EADIYQTPRYLVIGTGKKITLECSQTMGHDKMYWYQQDPGMELHLIHYSYGVNSTEKGDLSSESTVSRIRTEHFPLTLESARPSHTSQYLCASTGTGFGWSGNTIYFGEGSWLTVV.

The CDR3 DNA sequence: TGCAGTGCTAGAGATCCGGCGGGGGGGCGAGGAGATACGCAGTATTTT. Translated: CSARDPAGGRGDTQYF. The chain recombines TRBV20-1 with TRBJ2-3, with TRBD2 matching over 9 bases. The CDR3 runs to 16 residues. The germline gives CDR1 DFQATT, CDR2 SNEGSKA (reference sequence). The V and J ends lost 0 bases and 5 bases, in that order; junction bases with no gene match: 9.